This TCR beta chain emerged from a study of shared clonotypes between healthy human individuals (TCRdb year 2020). Broadly, across the study: The cohort included three men and a couple of women between 18 and 49 years of age. Per donor, three plates each were used for CD4 naive and CD4 memory, two for CD8 naive, and one for CD8 memory. To estimate repertoire size and how much clonotype sharing occurs between individuals, the study deeply sequenced the blood TCR repertoires of several healthy adults. Libraries were prepared and TCR repertoires were sequenced by different laboratories using diverse techniques, in order to increase sequencing depth and limit assay-specific biases. Between about 0.9 and 9 billion PBMCs per donor were obtained by leukapheresis. The study at large found these results: Even with the large sequencing depth, rarefaction of the sorted-subset datasets indicated that sequencing was incomplete. Because the study included a small number of donors, the genetic and exposure-history diversity represented was limited. Naive subsets generally had larger estimated clonotype richness than memory subsets did. Roughly 5.2% of naive CD4, 3.5% of naive CD8, approximately 2% of memory CD4, and 0.35% to 0.5% of memory CD8 clonotypes were shared across several donors. Pairwise subsampling led to the expectation that sequencing depth would affect the degree of clonotype sharing among donors. Compared with non-shared clonotypes, clonotypes shared by all four sorted-subset donors had higher generation probabilities. Only blood was sampled, and tissue TCR repertoires likely differ from those in blood.

On this clone: The antigen this receptor binds is unknown. No clone much larger than this one lies a single base away; base qualities are absent.

The donors were healthy, HIV-negative adults who had no recently reported acute infections or vaccinations. Every donor was a Caucasian adult living in Nashville, Tennessee, USA. Magnetic negative selection was used to enrich CD4+ T cells, after which naive cells were positively selected on CD45RA and the negative fraction became the memory subset. Blood was collected by leukapheresis, and PBMCs were isolated by Ficoll-Histopaque density gradient centrifugation and then cryopreserved in liquid nitrogen vapor phase. Analytical flow cytometry was used to check the purity and quantity of each magnetically sorted T cell population. From each sorted fraction, genomic DNA was isolated and quantified by UV absorbance on a Nanodrop 2000c. Inclusive of the bounding cysteine and phenylalanine, the CDR3 is 12 residues long. Only CDR3 DNA is held: 36 bases, read in frame from base 1. V is reduced by 5 bases and J by 3 bases, leaving a spacing of 6 bases between them. The germline V gene yields SNHLY for CDR1 and FYNNEI for CDR2.

Using the deep immunoSEQ assay, TCR CDR3 regions were amplified from genomic DNA by multiplex PCR. Genomic DNA extracted from each cell subset was distributed evenly over all wells of several immunoSEQ 96-well plates, and each plate served as one replicate. Each replicate PCR for sorted subsets received approximately 220 ng genomic DNA, equal to roughly 30,000 T cell genomes. Purified libraries were measured with a Qubit 3.0 fluorometer, size-checked on a Bioanalyzer 2100, and measured again with the KAPA Library Quantification kit. Every immunoSEQ 96-well plate was sequenced on a dedicated single-read 150-cycle Illumina NextSeq 550 flow cell. In the source study's methods: The immunoSEQ output contained only junctional sequences without quality scores, so filtering could not match that applied to full-length reads. To assign V/J genes and CDR3, sequences were annotated using PyIR, a Python wrapper for IgBLAST v1.9, with IMGT germline references. Reads were removed for weak V/J assignments (E-value above 1e-6), missing CDR3, stop codons, out-of-frame junctions, or ambiguous translated residues. A V3J clonotype was defined by an identical inferred V gene, J gene, and CDR3 amino acid sequence. The percentage overlap between two repertoires was calculated by dividing the number of shared unique clonotypes by the size of the smaller repertoire. Richness of each repertoire was evaluated using RTK rarefaction, the Chao1 estimator, and Recon v2.1 estimates of unobserved clonotypes. For all TCRbeta clonotypes obtained by the gDNA method from several donors, generation probabilities were computed with OLGA. TCRdb stores this immuneACCESS table with in-frame sequences only. Part of the clones is absent; in the studies checked, under half of the shortfall reflects unresolved V genes, and no reason is known for the rest. The V and J calls and clone size were taken over from that table, and D and trimming were inferred from the DNA. This sample holds hundreds of thousands of clones; over 70% were observed only once. Clones ranked in the top ten supply more than 9% of the sample.

The TCR originated in a man aged 30-40 years in good health. Recombination linked TRBV2 to TRBJ2-3; no confident D gene assignment can be made. The sequenced sample was memory CD4+ T cells sorted from blood. The meaning of the sample's cell subset or site label: CD45RA-negative fraction. Read as DNA, the sequence is TGTGCCAGCAGTCAAGAAACAGATACGCAGTATTTT. Translated, it reads CASSQETDTQYF.